This T cell receptor beta chain was found in a study of tumor and adjacent non-tumor tissue in lung cancer. On the study more broadly: Samples averaged around 4 million productive TCRbeta reads each. Study-level points and caveats: Tumor repertoires had a smaller top 100 clone share than normal lung.

This clonotype was picked up a small number of times. Its antigen is still unknown. A much larger clone differs by one base, so this may be a read error. A modified ARM-PCR protocol with three rounds of nested PCR amplified TCRbeta. TCRdb redid the calling of the multiplex PCR reads with MiXCR, one entry per CDR3 protein. The sample has approximately 120,000 distinct CDR3 sequences; about 61% are singletons. The CDR3 consists of 12 residues. Per the germline V gene, CDR1 is MNHNS and CDR2 is SASEGT. The template was RNA from unsorted bulk tissue. The normal lung tissue was taken more than 3 cm from the tumor edge. Newly diagnosed lung cancer patients had thoracic surgery in China, August–late 2014, without prior chemotherapy.

V is TRBV6-1 and J is TRBJ2-1; 7 nucleotides line up with TRBD2. Sequences were obtained from distant non-tumor lung tissue. This receptor was identified in a man aged 55 to 70 with non-small cell lung cancer. CDR3 DNA: TGTGCCAGCAGGGGGGGGAACGATGAGCAGTCCTTC. Residues: CASRGGNDEQSF.